The present T cell receptor (beta chain) was sequenced within a study of CD8+ T cells in alopecia areata. About the study: Treated patients were given oral tofacitinib, which was dosed at 5 to 10 mg twice daily. Tofacitinib ran 6 to 18 months, followed by 6 months off drug. Broader study findings: Given one nonresponder, whether baseline CD8+ expansion relates to response remains uncertain.

The CDR3 is 12 residues long. V was clipped by 6 bases and J by 7 bases, with 9 bases between them. The V gene's germline CDR1 is SNHLY and CDR2 FYNNEI. After isolation, RNA underwent reverse transcription to generate cDNA as the sequencing template. Generated by immunoSEQ multiplex PCR, the TCRdb table keeps only in-frame clones and is missing some. The sample shows about 210,000 clones, over 40% of them seen only once. This clone was detected only a few times. No antigen is known for it. Described treatment: oral pan-JAK inhibitor, 5-10 mg twice daily. Researchers took lesional scalp punch biopsies and peripheral blood from people who were alopecia areata patients.

Source: CD4+ T cells sorted from blood, taken at approximately week 37, from a patient treated with tofacitinib. The genes are TRBV2 and TRBJ2-2; possibly TRBD2 for D (5 bases). The source is a human donor with alopecia areata. CDR3 region: CASSWTDGELFF. CDR3 coding DNA: TGTGCCAGCAGCTGGACTGACGGGGAGCTGTTTTTT.